These 18 T cell receptor beta chains were all obtained from the same sample, sequenced in a study of blood T cell repertoires in COVID-19. Libraries were prepared by immunoSEQ multiplex PCR; TCRdb keeps only in-frame clonotypes and omits some of them. The sample includes about 200,000 clones, around 88% seen only once; the top ten take 5% to 7%. The sample taken for sequencing was PBMCs or T cells enriched from blood (not recorded which). The receptors stem from a man aged 40-55 years with acute COVID-19.

This chain links TRBV7-8 with TRBJ2-3, with D perhaps TRBD1 (6 bases). This CDR3 has 15 residues. V was trimmed by 5 bases and J by 2 bases, leaving 14 bases between them. Per the germline V gene, CDR1 is SGHVS and CDR2 is FQNEAQ. The CDR3 region is CASSRTGPYTDTQYF. The CDR3 bases are TGTGCCAGCAGCCGCACAGGGCCATACACAGATACGCAGTATTTT.

The V and J genes are TRBV6-4 and TRBJ2-6, with 10 bases matching TRBD1. The CDR3 loop spans 16 amino acids. Germline CDR1 is MRHNA and CDR2 is SNTAGT. After removal of 6 bases from V and 4 bases from J, the junction contained 6 bases not matched to a gene. CDR3 residues: CASSQTGGAGANVLTF. In DNA form, the CDR3 reads TGTGCCAGCAGCCAGACAGGGGGCGCCGGGGCCAACGTCCTGACTTTC.

The V gene is TRBV10-3, the J gene TRBJ2-3, with 13 bases that match TRBD2. Germline V lookup: CDR1 ENHRY, CDR2 SYGVKD. Germline trimming cut 10 bases from V and 2 bases from J; bases unmatched to any gene: 9. The CDR3 runs 16 residues. CDR3 region: CASRLTSGGSTDTQYF. The CDR3 bases are TGTGCCAGCCGGTTGACTAGCGGGGGGTCCACAGATACGCAGTATTTT.

This clone showed up many times. The J gene is TRBJ2-2, the V gene TRBV6-2 or TRBV6-3, with D perhaps TRBD1 (5 bases). There are 16 residues in the CDR3. CDR1 and CDR2 (germline): MNHEY, SVGEGT. Trimming shortened V by 1 base and J by 1 base, and 10 bases separated the two germline ends. CDR3 sequence reads: CASSYFDSKNTGELFF. CDR3 DNA sequence: TGTGCCAGCAGTTACTTCGACAGTAAGAACACCGGGGAGCTGTTTTTT.

This clone has a handful of counts. The chain recombines TRBV6-1 with TRBJ1-3; no clear D. Germline CDR1 is MNHNS and CDR2 is SASEGT. V lost 2 bases, J lost 4 bases, and 6 bases lay in between. The CDR3 sequence is 13 residues long. The CDR3 spells CASSEQAGNTIYF. The DNA for the CDR3 is TGTGCCAGCAGTGAACAGGCAGGAAACACCATATATTTT.

This chain uses TRBV6-5 with TRBJ2-1; tentatively, D is TRBD2 (7 bases). The CDR3 sequence is 16 residues long. Trimming removed 0 bases from V and 5 bases from J, with 14 bases in between. Looked up from germline, CDR1 is MNHEY and CDR2 is SVGAGI. CDR3 coding DNA: TGTGCCAGCAGTTACTCGAAAGGGGGGGGTAACAATGAGCAGTTCTTC. It is translated as CASSYSKGGGNNEQFF.

The chain employs TRBV7-9 and TRBJ1-3; maybe TRBD1 (5 bases). CDR3 length equals 16 residues. The germline V gene encodes CDR1 SEHNR and CDR2 FQNEAQ (reference sequence). Trimming stripped 0 bases from V and 0 bases from J, with 9 bases between. CDR3 in amino acids: CASSLALTVSGNTIYF. The CDR3 DNA follows: TGTGCCAGCAGCTTAGCCCTGACAGTCTCTGGAAACACCATATATTTT.

The CDR3 nucleotides are TGTGCCAGCAGTTTATCGCTAGCGGGAAAGGCAGATACGCAGTATTTT. It codes for CASSLSLAGKADTQYF. The chain employs TRBV28 and TRBJ2-3; 9 nucleotides line up with TRBD2. The CDR3 is 16 amino acids. With V trimmed by 1 base and J by 4 bases, 6 bases remained unmatched. The germline V gene has CDR1 MDHEN and CDR2 SYDVKM.

This chain joins TRBV6-5 and TRBJ2-1, with unresolved D. V was cut by 0 bases and J by 6 bases, with 12 bases left in between. CDR3 length: 15 amino acids. Germline V lookup: CDR1 MNHEY, CDR2 SVGAGI. The chain's CDR3 is CASSYSGPLSNEQFF. The DNA for the CDR3 is TGTGCCAGCAGTTACTCTGGCCCCCTTTCCAATGAGCAGTTCTTC.

This chain connects TRBV28 to TRBJ1-1; tentative D call: TRBD1 (5 bases). Trimming stripped 7 bases from V and 2 bases from J, with 14 bases between. CDR3 length: 14 residues. In germline, CDR1 is MDHEN, CDR2 SYDVKM. The CDR3 bases are TGTGCCAGCACCCTATCGACAGTAAACACTGAAGCTTTCTTT. Its protein product is CASTLSTVNTEAFF.

The chain joins TRBV10-2 to TRBJ2-1, with 8 bases matching TRBD1. The CDR3 has 16 amino acids. With V trimmed by 2 bases and J by 3 bases, 6 bases remained unmatched. CDR1 WSHSY and CDR2 SAAADI come from the germline V gene. CDR3 bases: TGCGCCAGCAGTGAGGCAGGGGGCCCAAGCTACAATGAGCAGTTCTTC. It codes for CASSEAGGPSYNEQFF.

The chain links TRBV28 to TRBJ2-7; maybe TRBD1 (6 bases). Germline V CDR1 and CDR2: MDHEN, SYDVKM. This CDR3 contains 15 residues. The V end lost 5 bases, the J end lost 2 bases, and 16 bases lay between the germline ends. Here the CDR3 reads CASSTRGSSTYEQYF. The CDR3 region has the DNA TGTGCCAGCAGTACCAGGGGCTCGTCCACCTACGAGCAGTACTTC.

The J gene is TRBJ1-3, the V gene TRBV12-3 or TRBV12-4; D not resolved. This CDR3 comprises 12 residues. The ends were cut back, 6 bases at V and 3 bases at J, with 6 bases in the middle. In DNA form, the CDR3 reads TGTGCCAGCAGCGGAGATGGAAACACCATATATTTT. Its protein is CASSGDGNTIYF.

V is TRBV6-6 and J is TRBJ1-2; a possible D gene is TRBD1 (5 bases). V was pared by 2 bases and J by 8 bases, with 12 bases between. Looked up from germline, CDR1 is MNHNY and CDR2 is SVGAGI (reference sequence). This CDR3 region has 13 residues. CDR3 sequence reads: CASSYLREGGYTF. The CDR3 DNA reads TGTGCCAGCAGTTACCTCAGGGAGGGAGGCTACACCTTC.

The V gene is TRBV5-1, the J gene TRBJ1-4; 10 bases are shared with TRBD1. The germline CDR1 and CDR2 sequences are SGHRS and YFSETQ. The length of the CDR3 is 14 residues. With V trimmed by 3 bases and J by 7 bases, 3 bases remained unmatched. The CDR3 spells CASSYGDRGEKLFF. CDR3 in DNA: TGCGCCAGCAGCTACGGGGACAGGGGTGAAAAACTGTTTTTT.

This rearrangement joins TRBV6-4 to TRBJ2-1; 10 nucleotides line up with TRBD2. Unmatched junction bases numbered 2, after V lost 4 bases and J lost 2 bases. The CDR3 runs 15 residues. Germline V lookup: CDR1 MRHNA, CDR2 SNTAGT. DNA for the CDR3: TGTGCCAGCAGTGTGCTAGCGGGAGCCTACAATGAGCAGTTCTTC. Protein product: CASSVLAGAYNEQFF.

The chain has TRBV4-3 and TRBJ1-3; D is unclear. V was trimmed by 4 bases and J by 4 bases, leaving 8 bases between them. Germline lookup yields CDR1 LGHNA and CDR2 YSLEER. The CDR3 has 13 amino acids. The CDR3 DNA reads as TGCGCCAGCAGCCCGTCCTACGGAAACACCATATATTTT. It yields the protein CASSPSYGNTIYF.

The V and J genes are TRBV7-9 and TRBJ2-5; TRBD2 might be the D (6 bases). Per germline, CDR1 SEHNR and CDR2 FQNEAQ (reference sequence). There are 16 residues in the CDR3. Deletions cut 1 base from V and 5 bases from J, with 17 bases between. The CDR3, as DNA: TGTGCCAGCAGCTTAGGATGGGTCCAACGGGAGGAGACCCAGTACTTC. This codes for CASSLGWVQREETQYF.